This TCR beta chain derives from a study of blood T cell repertoires in COVID-19. Study information: Samples taken during acute and convalescent COVID-19 were collected in the United States, Italy and Spain.

Measured with immunoSEQ multiplex PCR; TCRdb has only the in-frame clones, and not every one. The sample records about 220,000 clones, roughly nine tenths being singletons. There are 12 residues in the CDR3. V was shortened by 3 bases and J by 4 bases, with 4 bases between the two germline ends. Per the germline V gene, CDR1 is SNHLY and CDR2 is FYNNEI. A word on this clone: This sample includes further DNA sequences coding for the same CDR3.

The source is a woman between 18 and 29 years old in a cohort exposed to, infected with or recovered from COVID-19 (not recorded which). The rearrangement joins TRBV2 to TRBJ1-3; D unclear. Specimen: PBMCs or T cells enriched from blood (not recorded which). Here the CDR3 reads CASSDLGNTIYF. In nucleotides, the CDR3 is TGTGCCAGCAGTGATCTGGGAAACACCATATATTTT. Full variable domain (missing parts from reference TRBV2 and TRBJ1-3): EPEVTQTPSHQVTQMGQEVILRCVPISNHLYFYWYRQILGQKVEFLVSFYNNEISEKSEIFDDQFSVERPDGSNFTLKIRSTKLEDSAMYFCASSDLGNTIYFGEGSWLTVV.